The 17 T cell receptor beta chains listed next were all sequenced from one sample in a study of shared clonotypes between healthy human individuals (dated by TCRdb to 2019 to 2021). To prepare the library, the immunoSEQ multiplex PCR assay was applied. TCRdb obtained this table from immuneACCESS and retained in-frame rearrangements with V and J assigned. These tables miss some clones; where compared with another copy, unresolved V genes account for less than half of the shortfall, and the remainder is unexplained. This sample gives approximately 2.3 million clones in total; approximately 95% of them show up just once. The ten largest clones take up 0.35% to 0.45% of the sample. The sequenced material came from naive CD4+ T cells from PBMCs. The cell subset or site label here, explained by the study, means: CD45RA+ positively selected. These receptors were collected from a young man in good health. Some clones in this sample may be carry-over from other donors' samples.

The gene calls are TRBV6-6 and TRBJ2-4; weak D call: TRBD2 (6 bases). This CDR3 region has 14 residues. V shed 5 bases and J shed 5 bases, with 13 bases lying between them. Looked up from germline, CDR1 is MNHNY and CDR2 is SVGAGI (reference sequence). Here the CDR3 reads CASSRMTRENIQYF. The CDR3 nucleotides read TGTGCCAGCAGTAGGATGACTAGAGAAAACATTCAGTACTTC.

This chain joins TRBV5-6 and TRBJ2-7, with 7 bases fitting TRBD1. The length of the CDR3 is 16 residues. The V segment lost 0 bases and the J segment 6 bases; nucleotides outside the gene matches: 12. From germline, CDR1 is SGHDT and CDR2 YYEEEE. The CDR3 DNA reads TGTGCCAGCAGCTTGGGACGTAGGGGGCGATTTGGCGAGCAGTACTTC. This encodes CASSLGRRGRFGEQYF. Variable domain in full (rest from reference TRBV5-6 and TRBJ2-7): DAGVTQSPTHLIKTRGQQVTLRCSPKSGHDTVSWYQQALGQGPQFIFQYYEEEERQRGNFPDRFSGHQFPNYSSELNVNALLLGDSALYLCASSLGRRGRFGEQYFGPGTRLTVT.

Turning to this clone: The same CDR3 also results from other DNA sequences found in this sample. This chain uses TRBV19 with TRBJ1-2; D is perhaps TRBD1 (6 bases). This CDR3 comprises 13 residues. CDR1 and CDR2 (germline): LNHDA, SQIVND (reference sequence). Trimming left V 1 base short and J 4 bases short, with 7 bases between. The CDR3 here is CASSIGTAYGYTF. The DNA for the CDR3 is TGTGCCAGTAGTATAGGGACAGCCTATGGCTACACCTTC.

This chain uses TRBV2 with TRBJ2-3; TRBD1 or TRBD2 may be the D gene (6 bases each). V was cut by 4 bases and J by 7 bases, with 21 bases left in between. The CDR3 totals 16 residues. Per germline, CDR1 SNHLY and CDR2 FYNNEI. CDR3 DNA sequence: TGTGCCAGCAGTGCCAAGGGGGGTCCCAGTTTGAATACGCAGTATTTT. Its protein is CASSAKGGPSLNTQYF.

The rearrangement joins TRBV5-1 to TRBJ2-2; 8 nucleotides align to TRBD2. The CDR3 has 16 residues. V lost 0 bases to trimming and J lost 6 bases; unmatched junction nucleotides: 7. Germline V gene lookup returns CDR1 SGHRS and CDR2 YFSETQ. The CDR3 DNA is TGCGCCAGCAGCTTGGCCGCAGCGGGAGTGCCCGGGGAGCTGTTTTTT. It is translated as CASSLAAAGVPGELFF.

DNA for the CDR3: TGTGCCAGCAGCTTAGTGACAGGCTTTAACTATGGCTACACCTTC. It is translated as CASSLVTGFNYGYTF. The chain employs TRBV11-2 and TRBJ1-2, with D possibly being TRBD1 (6 bases). The germline V gene has CDR1 SGHAT and CDR2 FQNNGV. The CDR3 totals 15 residues. Trimming pared 1 base from V and 1 base from J, leaving 10 bases between.

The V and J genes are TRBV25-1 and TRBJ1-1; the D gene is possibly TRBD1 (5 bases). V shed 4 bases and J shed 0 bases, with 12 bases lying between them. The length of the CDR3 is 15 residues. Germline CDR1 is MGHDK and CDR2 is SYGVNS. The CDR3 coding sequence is TGTGCCAGCAGTGCGGGACGGACTATGAACACTGAAGCTTTCTTT. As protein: CASSAGRTMNTEAFF.

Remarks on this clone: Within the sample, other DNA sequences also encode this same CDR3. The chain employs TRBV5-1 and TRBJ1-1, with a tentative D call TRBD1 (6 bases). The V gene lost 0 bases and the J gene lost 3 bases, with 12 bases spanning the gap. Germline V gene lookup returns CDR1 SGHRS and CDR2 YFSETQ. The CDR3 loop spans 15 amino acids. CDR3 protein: CASSLVGGRDTEAFF. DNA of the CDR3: TGCGCCAGCAGCTTGGTTGGGGGGCGAGACACTGAAGCTTTCTTT.

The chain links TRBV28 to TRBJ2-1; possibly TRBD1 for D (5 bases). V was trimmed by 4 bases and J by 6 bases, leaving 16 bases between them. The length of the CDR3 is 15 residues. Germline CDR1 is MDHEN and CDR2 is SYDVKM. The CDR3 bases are TGTGCCAGCAGTTCATACCTACGGACATTCAATGAGCAGTTCTTC. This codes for CASSSYLRTFNEQFF.

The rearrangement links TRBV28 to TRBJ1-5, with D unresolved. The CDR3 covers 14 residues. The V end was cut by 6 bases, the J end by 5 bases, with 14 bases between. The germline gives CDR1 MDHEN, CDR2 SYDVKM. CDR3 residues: CASRAAMDHQPQHF. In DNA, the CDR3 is TGTGCCAGCAGGGCGGCGATGGATCATCAGCCCCAGCATTTT.

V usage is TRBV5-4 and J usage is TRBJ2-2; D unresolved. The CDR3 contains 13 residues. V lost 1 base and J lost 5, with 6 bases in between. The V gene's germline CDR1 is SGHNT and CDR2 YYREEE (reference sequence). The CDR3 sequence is CASSLPTTGELFF. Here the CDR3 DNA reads TGTGCCAGCAGCTTGCCTACGACCGGGGAGCTGTTTTTT.

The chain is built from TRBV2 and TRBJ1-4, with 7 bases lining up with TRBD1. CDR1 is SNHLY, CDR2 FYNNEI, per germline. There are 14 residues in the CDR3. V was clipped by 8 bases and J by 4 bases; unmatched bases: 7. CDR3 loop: CASGDRAHNEKLFF. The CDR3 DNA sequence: TGTGCCAGCGGAGACAGGGCCCATAATGAAAAACTGTTTTTT.

The CDR3 reads CASSPQGQLWVYEQYF. CDR3 bases: TGTGCCAGCAGTCCCCAGGGACAATTATGGGTTTACGAGCAGTACTTC. The genes are TRBV28 and TRBJ2-7, with a weak D call TRBD1 (6 bases). The CDR3 has 16 amino acids. The germline gives CDR1 MDHEN, CDR2 SYDVKM. The V and J ends lost 5 bases and 4 bases respectively, with 21 bases between them.

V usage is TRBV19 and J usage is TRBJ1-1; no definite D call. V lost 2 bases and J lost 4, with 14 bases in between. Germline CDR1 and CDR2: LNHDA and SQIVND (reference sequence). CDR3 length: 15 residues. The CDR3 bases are TGTGCCAGTAGTATACGGCCGATAGTAACCACTGAAGCTTTCTTT. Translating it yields CASSIRPIVTTEAFF.

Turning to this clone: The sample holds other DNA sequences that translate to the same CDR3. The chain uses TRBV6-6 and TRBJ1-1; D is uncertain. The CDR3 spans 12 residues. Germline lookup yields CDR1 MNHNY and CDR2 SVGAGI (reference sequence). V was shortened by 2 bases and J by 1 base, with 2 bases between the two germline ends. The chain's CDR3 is CASSYRNTEAFF. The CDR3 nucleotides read TGTGCCAGCAGTTACCGGAACACTGAAGCTTTCTTT.

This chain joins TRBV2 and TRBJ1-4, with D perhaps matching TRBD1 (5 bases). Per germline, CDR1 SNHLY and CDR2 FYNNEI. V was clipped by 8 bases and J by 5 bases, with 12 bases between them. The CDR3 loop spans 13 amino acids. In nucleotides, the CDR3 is TGTGCCAGCTCGGACACGGACAATGAAAAACTGTTTTTT. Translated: CASSDTDNEKLFF.

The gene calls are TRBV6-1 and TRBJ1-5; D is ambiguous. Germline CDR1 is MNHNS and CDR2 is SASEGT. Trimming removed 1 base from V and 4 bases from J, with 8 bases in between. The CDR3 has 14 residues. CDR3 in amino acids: CASSEEVGNQPQHF. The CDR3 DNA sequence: TGTGCCAGCAGTGAAGAAGTGGGAAATCAGCCCCAGCATTTT.